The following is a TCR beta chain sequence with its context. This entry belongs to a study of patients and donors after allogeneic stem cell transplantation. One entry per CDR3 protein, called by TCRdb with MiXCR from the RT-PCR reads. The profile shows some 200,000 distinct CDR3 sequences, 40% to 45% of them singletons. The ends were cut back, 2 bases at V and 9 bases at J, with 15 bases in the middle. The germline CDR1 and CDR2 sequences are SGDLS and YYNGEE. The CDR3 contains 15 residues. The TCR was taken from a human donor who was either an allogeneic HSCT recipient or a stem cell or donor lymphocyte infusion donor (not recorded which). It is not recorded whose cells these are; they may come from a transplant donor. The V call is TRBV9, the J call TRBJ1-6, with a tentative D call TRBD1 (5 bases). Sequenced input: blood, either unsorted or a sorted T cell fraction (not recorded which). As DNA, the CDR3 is TGTGCCAGCAGCGTCGAGGGACGGAGTACTTCACCCCTCCACTTT. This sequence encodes CASSVEGRSTSPLHF.